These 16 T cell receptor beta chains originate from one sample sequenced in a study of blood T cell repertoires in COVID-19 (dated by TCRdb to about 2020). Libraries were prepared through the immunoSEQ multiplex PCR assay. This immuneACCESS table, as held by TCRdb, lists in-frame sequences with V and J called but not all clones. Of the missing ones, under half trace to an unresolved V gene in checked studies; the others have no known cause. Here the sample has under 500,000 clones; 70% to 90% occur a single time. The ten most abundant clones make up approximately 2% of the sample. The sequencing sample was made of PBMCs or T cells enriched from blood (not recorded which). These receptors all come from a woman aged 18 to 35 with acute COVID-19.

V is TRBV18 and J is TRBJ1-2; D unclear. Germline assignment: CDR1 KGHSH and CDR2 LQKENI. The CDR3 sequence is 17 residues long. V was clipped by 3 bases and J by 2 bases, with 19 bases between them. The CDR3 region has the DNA TGTGCCAGCTCACCCTATCCGGAGAAGGAGCAGAACTATGGCTACACCTTC. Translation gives CASSPYPEKEQNYGYTF.

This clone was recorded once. DNA of the CDR3: TGTGCCAGCAGCTTGAATAGTGAGGAGACCCAGTACTTC. Translating it yields CASSLNSEETQYF. J is TRBJ2-5 and V is TRBV5-4; D remains ambiguous. The ends were cut back, 1 base at V and 5 bases at J, with 9 bases in the middle. The CDR3 covers 13 residues. Germline values: CDR1 SGHNT, CDR2 YYREEE (reference sequence).

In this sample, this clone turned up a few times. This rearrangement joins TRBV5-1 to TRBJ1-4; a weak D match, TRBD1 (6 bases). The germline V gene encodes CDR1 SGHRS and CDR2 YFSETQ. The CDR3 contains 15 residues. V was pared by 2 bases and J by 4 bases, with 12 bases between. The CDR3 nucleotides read TGCGCCAGCAGCTTACAGGGTGGCGATAATGAAAAACTGTTTTTT. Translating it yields CASSLQGGDNEKLFF.

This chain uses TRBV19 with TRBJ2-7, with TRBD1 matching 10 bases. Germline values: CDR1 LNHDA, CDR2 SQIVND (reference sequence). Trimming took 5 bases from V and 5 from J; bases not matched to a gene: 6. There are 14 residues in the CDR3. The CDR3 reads CASSGTGALDEQYF. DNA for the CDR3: TGTGCCAGTAGTGGGACAGGGGCTTTGGACGAGCAGTACTTC. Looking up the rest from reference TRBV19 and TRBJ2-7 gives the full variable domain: DGGITQSPKYLFRKEGQNVTLSCEQNLNHDAMYWYRQDPGQGLRLIYYSQIVNDFQKGDIAEGYSVSREKKESFPLTVTSAQKNPTAFYLCASSGTGALDEQYFGPGTRLTVT.

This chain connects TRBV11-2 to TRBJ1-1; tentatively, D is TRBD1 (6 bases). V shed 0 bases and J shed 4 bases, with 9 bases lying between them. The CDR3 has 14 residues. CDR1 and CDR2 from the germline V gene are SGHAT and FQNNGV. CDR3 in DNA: TGTGCCAGCAGCTTAGATTACAGGGCCACTGAAGCTTTCTTT. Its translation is CASSLDYRATEAFF.

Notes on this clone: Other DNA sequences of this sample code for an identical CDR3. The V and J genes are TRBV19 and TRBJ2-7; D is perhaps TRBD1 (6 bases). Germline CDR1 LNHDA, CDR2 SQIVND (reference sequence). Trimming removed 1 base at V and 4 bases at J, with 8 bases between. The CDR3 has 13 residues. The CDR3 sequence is CASSIGGGYEQYF. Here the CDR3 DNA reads TGTGCCAGTAGTATAGGAGGGGGATACGAGCAGTACTTC. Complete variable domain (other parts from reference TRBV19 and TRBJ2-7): DGGITQSPKYLFRKEGQNVTLSCEQNLNHDAMYWYRQDPGQGLRLIYYSQIVNDFQKGDIAEGYSVSREKKESFPLTVTSAQKNPTAFYLCASSIGGGYEQYFGPGTRLTVT.

The chain's CDR3 is CSASRRNRAGANVLTF. CDR3 DNA: TGCAGTGCTAGTCGGCGCAACAGGGCTGGGGCCAACGTCCTGACTTTC. The chain couples TRBV20-1 to TRBJ2-6; a weak D match, TRBD1 (6 bases). With 3 bases removed from V and 2 bases from J, the gap between germline ends came to 14 bases. Germline CDR1 is DFQATT and CDR2 is SNEGSKA (reference sequence). This CDR3 comprises 16 residues.

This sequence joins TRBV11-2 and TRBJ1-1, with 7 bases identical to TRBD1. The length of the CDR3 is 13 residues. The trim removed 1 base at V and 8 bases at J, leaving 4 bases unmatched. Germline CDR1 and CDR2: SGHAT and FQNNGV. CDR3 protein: CASSLGGQAEAFF. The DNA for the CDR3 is TGTGCCAGCAGCTTAGGAGGACAGGCAGAAGCTTTCTTT.

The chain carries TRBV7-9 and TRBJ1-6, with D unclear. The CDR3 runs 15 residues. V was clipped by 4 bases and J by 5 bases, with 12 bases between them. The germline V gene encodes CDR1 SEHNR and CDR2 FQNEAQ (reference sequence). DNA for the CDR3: TGTGCCAGCAGCTCCCTCGGAGGGAATAATTCACCCCTCCACTTT. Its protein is CASSSLGGNNSPLHF.

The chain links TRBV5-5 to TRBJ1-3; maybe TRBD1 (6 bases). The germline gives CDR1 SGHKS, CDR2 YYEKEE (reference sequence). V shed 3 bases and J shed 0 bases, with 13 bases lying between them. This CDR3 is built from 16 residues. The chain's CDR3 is CASSSTGTTSGNTIYF. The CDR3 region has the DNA TGTGCCAGCAGCTCGACAGGAACCACCTCTGGAAACACCATATATTTT.

CDR3: CASSTTGTYGELFF. Written as DNA, the CDR3 is TGTGCCAGCAGCACAACCGGGACATACGGGGAGCTGTTTTTT. V usage is TRBV7-9 and J usage is TRBJ2-2; the D gene is possibly TRBD1 (6 bases). Germline CDR1 reads SEHNR; CDR2 reads FQNEAQ (reference sequence). The V end was cut by 5 bases, the J end by 7 bases, with 14 bases between. CDR3 size: 14 residues.

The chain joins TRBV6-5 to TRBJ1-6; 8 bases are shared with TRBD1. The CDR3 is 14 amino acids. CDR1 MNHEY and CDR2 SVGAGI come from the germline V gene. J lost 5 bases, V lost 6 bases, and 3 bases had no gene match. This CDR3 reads CASRVGQDNSPLHF. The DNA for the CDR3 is TGTGCCAGCAGAGTGGGACAGGATAATTCACCCCTCCACTTT.

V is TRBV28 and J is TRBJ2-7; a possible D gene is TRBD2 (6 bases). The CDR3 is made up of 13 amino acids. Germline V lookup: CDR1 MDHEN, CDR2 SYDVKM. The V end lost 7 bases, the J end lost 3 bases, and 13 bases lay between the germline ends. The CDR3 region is CASTGGLLYEQYF. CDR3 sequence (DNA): TGTGCCAGCACCGGGGGACTCCTCTACGAGCAGTACTTC.

CDR3 sequence: CASSRRSPKETQYF. The CDR3 bases are TGTGCCAGCTCGCGTAGGAGCCCAAAGGAGACCCAGTACTTC. The V and J genes are TRBV28 and TRBJ2-5; D is undetermined. The CDR3 extends over 14 amino acids. The V end lost 8 bases, the J end lost 5 bases, and 18 bases lay between the germline ends. Germline CDR1 and CDR2: MDHEN and SYDVKM.

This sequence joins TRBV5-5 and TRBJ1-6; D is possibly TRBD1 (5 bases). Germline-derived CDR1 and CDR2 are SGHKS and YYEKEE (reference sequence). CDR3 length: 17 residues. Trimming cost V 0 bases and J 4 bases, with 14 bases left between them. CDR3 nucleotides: TGTGCCAGCAGCTTGGGAGGGACTGTGGCTTATAATTCACCCCTCCACTTT. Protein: CASSLGGTVAYNSPLHF.

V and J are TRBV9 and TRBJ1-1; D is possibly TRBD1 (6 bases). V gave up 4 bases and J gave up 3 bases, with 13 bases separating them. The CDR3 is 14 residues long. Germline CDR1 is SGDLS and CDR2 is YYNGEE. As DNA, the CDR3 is TGTGCCAGCAGCCCCACAGGGCGGGACACTGAAGCTTTCTTT. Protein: CASSPTGRDTEAFF.